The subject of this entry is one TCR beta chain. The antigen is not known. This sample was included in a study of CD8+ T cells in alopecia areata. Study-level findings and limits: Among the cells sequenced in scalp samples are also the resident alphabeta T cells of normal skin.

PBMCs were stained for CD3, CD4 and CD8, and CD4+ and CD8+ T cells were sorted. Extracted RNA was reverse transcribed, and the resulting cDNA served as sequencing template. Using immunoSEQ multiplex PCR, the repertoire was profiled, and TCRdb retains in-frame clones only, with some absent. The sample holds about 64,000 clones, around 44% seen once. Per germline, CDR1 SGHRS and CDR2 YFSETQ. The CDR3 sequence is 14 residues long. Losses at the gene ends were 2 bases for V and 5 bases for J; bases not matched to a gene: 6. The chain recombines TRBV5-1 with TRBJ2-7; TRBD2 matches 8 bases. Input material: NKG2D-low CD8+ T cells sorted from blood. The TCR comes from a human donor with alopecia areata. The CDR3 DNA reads TGCGCCAGCAGCTTAAGCGGGAGTAACCACGAGCAGTACTTC. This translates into CASSLSGSNHEQYF.